This entry describes one T cell receptor (beta chain). These data are taken from a study of control samples from healthy donors and cancer patients. The method was immunoSEQ multiplex PCR; TCRdb's version includes in-frame clones alone and lacks a portion of them. This sample has 350,000 to 450,000 clones, with roughly 90% found just once. The germline gives CDR1 SGDLS, CDR2 YYNGEE. This CDR3 is 13 amino acids long. V trimming: 4 bases; J trimming: 9 bases; junction bases outside the gene matches: 9. V and J are TRBV9 and TRBJ1-1; 7 bases match TRBD1. This TCR derives from a man aged 40-50 years with head and neck cancer. The sample was PBMCs. The CDR3: CASSSNEGAKAFF. The CDR3 nucleotides are TGTGCCAGCAGCAGTAATGAGGGGGCGAAAGCTTTCTTT.